This entry lists 16 T cell receptor beta chains sequenced from one sample in a study of identical twins. Using its own MiXCR run on the 5' RACE reads, TCRdb lists one record per CDR3 protein. The data hold hundreds of thousands of distinct CDR3 sequences, with around 8.6% observed a single time. In addition, the sample was reused for a study of yellow fever vaccine responses in identical twins.

Sequencing input: PBMCs. All receptors come from a woman aged 18-29 years in good health.

This chain connects TRBV23-1 to TRBJ2-7; D call uncertain. TRBV23-1 is an open reading frame whose function is uncertain. The CDR3 has 14 residues. The V and J ends lost 5 bases and 2 bases respectively, with 13 bases between them. CDR3 coding DNA: TGCGCCAGCAGTGCGTGGCCTACCACCTACGAGCAGTACTTC. Protein: CASSAWPTTYEQYF.

This clonotype was detected ten times or more. The chain uses TRBV6-2 or TRBV6-3 and TRBJ2-5; 9 bases align to TRBD1. The germline CDR1 and CDR2 sequences are MNHEY and SVGEGT. J was trimmed by 7 bases and V by 4 bases; bases with no gene match: 7. This CDR3 has 14 residues. DNA for the CDR3: TGTGCCAGCAGTTTGGACAGGGGAATAGGGACCCAGTACTTC. Translated: CASSLDRGIGTQYF.

The chain carries TRBV10-3 and TRBJ2-3, with D possibly TRBD2 on 5 matching bases. CDR3 length equals 13 residues. V was trimmed by 7 bases and J by 2 bases, leaving 10 bases between them. Germline CDR1 ENHRY, CDR2 SYGVKD. Here the CDR3 reads CAINGDVTDTQYF. CDR3 nucleotides: TGTGCCATCAACGGGGATGTCACAGATACGCAGTATTTT.

The rearrangement uses TRBV2 and TRBJ2-1; D unresolved. CDR3 length: 19 amino acids. V was shortened by 11 bases and J by 3 bases, with 32 bases between the two germline ends. The germline CDR1 and CDR2 sequences are SNHLY and FYNNEI. The CDR3 bases are TGTGCCTTCAGTTTTGGCCCTCTCGACGCGGAAAGATTCTACAATGAGCAGTTCTTC. Its translation is CAFSFGPLDAERFYNEQFF.

There are a few counts of this clonotype. V is TRBV12-5 and J is TRBJ2-1; D call uncertain. The V and J ends lost 0 bases and 0 bases respectively, with 12 bases between them. This CDR3 is 17 amino acids long. Germline V lookup: CDR1 LGHNT, CDR2 FRNRAP. DNA for the CDR3: TGTGCTAGTGGTTTGGTAAGCGACGCCCACTCCTACAATGAGCAGTTCTTC. This sequence encodes CASGLVSDAHSYNEQFF.

The chain carries TRBV10-3 and TRBJ2-2, with 11 positions matching TRBD2. Germline V gives CDR1 ENHRY, CDR2 SYGVKD. The J segment lost 7 bases and the V segment lost 0 bases, leaving 7 bases of the junction unmatched. This CDR3 region has 17 residues. CDR3 nucleotide sequence: TGTGCCATCAGTGAGTCGTTAGCGGGAGGGCCGGTCGGGGAGCTGTTTTTT. Amino acid sequence: CAISESLAGGPVGELFF.

The V gene is TRBV7-6, the J gene TRBJ2-7; 8 bases are a match to TRBD2. In germline, CDR1 is SGHVS, CDR2 FNYEAQ. This CDR3 has 15 amino acids. J was trimmed by 7 bases and V by 3 bases; bases with no gene match: 11. The CDR3 sequence is CASSLKAGGSGEQYF. Here the CDR3 DNA reads TGTGCCAGCAGCTTGAAGGCGGGAGGATCCGGGGAGCAGTACTTC.

This clonotype was observed a few times. The chain uses TRBV15 and TRBJ1-2; D not certain. V was shortened by 2 bases and J by 8 bases, with 15 bases between the two germline ends. CDR1 and CDR2 (germline): LNHNV, YYDKDF (reference sequence). The CDR3 has 14 amino acids. As DNA, the CDR3 is TGTGCCACCAGCAGATCCGGGATTGGAGGGGGCTACACCTTC. It codes for CATSRSGIGGGYTF.

This clonotype has just a few counts. The chain combines TRBV7-2 with TRBJ2-1, with D possibly TRBD1 on 5 matching bases. The germline V and J ends were trimmed by 5 bases and 9 bases, with 17 bases remaining between them. The V gene's germline CDR1 is SGHTA and CDR2 FQGNSA. This CDR3 spans 14 amino acids. CDR3: CASSEGNWQGEQFF. CDR3 in DNA: TGTGCCAGCAGCGAAGGGAACTGGCAGGGTGAGCAGTTCTTC.

This clonotype was seen ten or more times. CDR3 nucleotides: TGTGCCACCAGCAGAGATTGGTATGACTACAATGAGCAGTTCTTC. The encoded protein is CATSRDWYDYNEQFF. The chain employs TRBV15 and TRBJ2-1; D is unclear. Per the germline V gene, CDR1 is LNHNV and CDR2 is YYDKDF (reference sequence). This CDR3 region has 15 residues. V lost 0 bases and J 3 bases, leaving 9 bases between the germline ends.

This clonotype was counted at least ten times. The chain employs TRBV7-6 and TRBJ2-1; D uncertain. Germline V CDR1 and CDR2: SGHVS, FNYEAQ. The CDR3 spans 13 residues. Trimming stripped 0 bases from V and 7 bases from J, with 7 bases between. CDR3 loop: CASSLASVNEQFF. The CDR3 coding sequence is TGTGCCAGCAGCTTAGCTTCCGTGAATGAGCAGTTCTTC.

There are a few counts of this clonotype. The rearrangement joins TRBV20-1 to TRBJ2-3, with TRBD2 matching over 10 bases. Germline V gives CDR1 DFQATT, CDR2 SNEGSKA (reference sequence). The CDR3 totals 15 residues. The V segment lost 0 bases and the J segment 4 bases; nucleotides outside the gene matches: 4. In DNA form, the CDR3 reads TGCAGTGCTAGAGATCTTCTAGCGGGAGCAGATACGCAGTATTTT. This sequence encodes CSARDLLAGADTQYF.

This chain uses TRBV20-1 with TRBJ2-5; 8 bases line up with TRBD2. This CDR3 spans 16 amino acids. The germline V gene has CDR1 DFQATT and CDR2 SNEGSKA (reference sequence). Germline trimming cut 3 bases from V and 5 bases from J; bases unmatched to any gene: 14. CDR3 in amino acids: CSASILAASVEETQYF. The CDR3 DNA reads as TGCAGTGCTAGCATACTAGCGGCCTCCGTCGAGGAGACCCAGTACTTC.

This clonotype was seen only a few times. This chain uses TRBV7-8 with TRBJ2-7; 7 bases align to TRBD1. Germline trimming cut 1 base from V and 6 bases from J; bases unmatched to any gene: 0. The CDR3 has 12 amino acids. Germline loops: CDR1 SGHVS, CDR2 FQNEAQ. Here the CDR3 DNA reads TGTGCCAGCAGCTTAGAGGGGGCCGAGCAGTACTTC. Its translation is CASSLEGAEQYF.

The table lists this clonotype with a few counts. The chain joins TRBV29-1 to TRBJ2-5, with no clear D. CDR3 length equals 13 residues. Trimming left V 6 bases short and J 2 bases short, with 13 bases between. Germline assignment: CDR1 SQVTM and CDR2 ANQGSEA. CDR3 sequence (DNA): TGCAGCGTCCCTACTGGGTCACAAGAGACCCAGTACTTC. Translation: CSVPTGSQETQYF.

This clonotype turned up a few times. The chain carries TRBV18 and TRBJ2-1; D is ambiguous. CDR1 and CDR2 (germline): KGHSH, LQKENI. V lost 2 bases and J lost 7, with 15 bases in between. The CDR3 is 15 amino acids. The CDR3 DNA follows: TGTGCCAGCTCACCAGACCGACCCAACGTTAATGAGCAGTTCTTC. Translation: CASSPDRPNVNEQFF. The full variable domain, in which reference TRBV18 and TRBJ2-1 provide the parts outside the CDR3, is NAGVMQNPRHLVRRRGQEARLRCSPMKGHSHVYWYRQLPEEGLKFMVYLQKENIIDESGMPKERFSAEFPKEGPSILRIQQVVRGDSAAYFCASSPDRPNVNEQFFGPGTRLTVL.